This entry lists 26 T cell receptor beta chains sequenced from one sample in a study of early T cells in non-severe SARS-CoV-2 infection. TCRdb ran MiXCR on the 5' RACE reads and lists one entry per CDR3 protein. The profile shows tens of thousands of distinct CDR3 sequences, around 6% of them singletons. The sample taken for sequencing was whole blood. The receptors originated from an adult who was a healthcare worker with PCR-confirmed SARS-CoV-2 infection or an uninfected control (not recorded which).

A few counts support this clonotype. The chain joins TRBV11-2 to TRBJ1-1, with D unclear. This CDR3 comprises 14 residues. V was shortened by 5 bases and J by 0 bases, with 10 bases between the two germline ends. Germline lookup yields CDR1 SGHAT and CDR2 FQNNGV. Here the CDR3 DNA reads TGTGCCAGCAGCCCGCTGGTTATGAACACTGAAGCTTTCTTT. Its translation: CASSPLVMNTEAFF.

The chain joins TRBV11-2 to TRBJ2-4, with a weak D call TRBD1 (5 bases). V dropped 1 base and J dropped 3 bases, with 19 bases sitting between them. The CDR3 spans 18 residues. CDR1 and CDR2 (germline): SGHAT, FQNNGV. CDR3 region: CASSLVPAAGHIKNIQYF. Written as DNA, the CDR3 is TGTGCCAGCAGCTTAGTCCCCGCGGCTGGACACATCAAAAACATTCAGTACTTC.

This clonotype was observed a few times. This rearrangement joins TRBV20-1 to TRBJ2-5; 7 nucleotides line up with TRBD2. The trim removed 6 bases at V and 4 bases at J, leaving 5 bases unmatched. The length of the CDR3 is 12 residues. Germline CDR1 and CDR2: DFQATT and SNEGSKA (reference sequence). The CDR3 sequence: CSAPGLGETQYF. The CDR3 DNA reads as TGCAGTGCCCCTGGACTAGGAGAGACCCAGTACTTC.

This clonotype was seen a handful of times. This sequence joins TRBV11-2 and TRBJ2-3; perhaps TRBD2 as D (6 bases). The CDR3 runs to 17 residues. Trimming cost V 2 bases and J 4 bases, with 19 bases left between them. Germline V CDR1 and CDR2: SGHAT, FQNNGV. The CDR3 coding sequence is TGTGCCAGCAGCTTACGCGGAGGGAATAGCCTCCCAGATACGCAGTATTTT. Amino acids: CASSLRGGNSLPDTQYF.

This clonotype was seen repeatedly, ten times or more. V gene TRBV11-2 combines with J gene TRBJ2-7; D gene unclear. Germline CDR1 reads SGHAT; CDR2 reads FQNNGV. V gave up 2 bases and J gave up 6 bases, with 8 bases separating them. The CDR3 extends over 12 amino acids. CDR3 in amino acids: CASSLQTGEQYF. The CDR3 DNA reads TGTGCCAGCAGCTTACAGACGGGCGAGCAGTACTTC.

J is TRBJ2-4 and V is TRBV19, with D perhaps TRBD2 (7 bases). This CDR3 region has 14 residues. Trimming stripped 7 bases from V and 11 bases from J, with 21 bases between. Germline V lookup: CDR1 LNHDA, CDR2 SQIVND (reference sequence). CDR3 amino acids: CASTVGGGLELQYF. The CDR3 DNA sequence: TGTGCCAGTACCGTGGGGGGCGGACTAGAGCTTCAGTACTTC.

The chain carries TRBV11-2 and TRBJ2-2; 7 bases line up with TRBD2. Germline V lookup: CDR1 SGHAT, CDR2 FQNNGV. The V and J ends lost 5 bases and 0 bases, in that order; junction bases with no gene match: 12. CDR3 size: 18 residues. CDR3 bases: TGTGCCAGCAGCCCCCGGGGGGTGCGGAGGACGAACACCGGGGAGCTGTTTTTT. Translating it yields CASSPRGVRRTNTGELFF.

The table lists this clonotype with many counts. CDR3 coding DNA: TGTGCCAGCAGCCAAGGTCAAGGGGGGAGAGGATATGGCTACACCTTC. Amino acid sequence: CASSQGQGGRGYGYTF. The rearrangement uses TRBV4-2 and TRBJ1-2, with a tentative D call TRBD1 (6 bases). CDR3 length: 16 amino acids. Trimming took 1 base from V and 5 from J, leaving 17 bases between them. Germline V lookup: CDR1 LGHNA, CDR2 YNFKEQ.

This clonotype appeared a few times. The gene calls are TRBV5-5 and TRBJ2-1; 7 bases line up with TRBD1. CDR1 and CDR2 (germline): SGHKS, YYEKEE (reference sequence). Germline trimming cut 4 bases from V and 2 bases from J; bases unmatched to any gene: 6. The CDR3 spans 15 residues. The CDR3, as DNA: TGTGCCAGCAGCATCGGAGGACAGGCCTACAATGAGCAGTTCTTC. As protein: CASSIGGQAYNEQFF.

This clonotype was detected ten times or more. The chain combines TRBV5-1 with TRBJ2-4, with D tentatively TRBD1 (6 bases). The CDR3 runs 14 residues. The germline V gene has CDR1 SGHRS and CDR2 YFSETQ. Trimming removed 5 bases at V and 2 bases at J, with 11 bases between. The CDR3 coding sequence is TGCGCCAGCAGGGGGGACATGTCCAAAAACATTCAGTACTTC. Protein: CASRGDMSKNIQYF.

There are many counts of this clonotype. The gene calls are TRBV5-1 and TRBJ2-3; D possibly matches TRBD1 or TRBD2 (5 bases each). The length of the CDR3 is 14 residues. Trimming removed 4 bases at V and 0 bases at J, with 9 bases between. Germline CDR1 is SGHRS and CDR2 is YFSETQ. CDR3 sequence: CASSTGPSTDTQYF. CDR3 DNA: TGCGCCAGCAGCACGGGACCCAGCACAGATACGCAGTATTTT.

The CDR3 nucleotides read TGTGCCAGCAGCTTGATTCTCGGGGGGGGCACAGGCAAAAACATTCAGTACTTC. Amino acid sequence: CASSLILGGGTGKNIQYF. The chain recombines TRBV5-4 with TRBJ2-4; TRBD2 aligns across 8 bases. Germline CDR1 SGHNT, CDR2 YYREEE (reference sequence). V shed 1 base, J shed 3 bases, and the junction held 12 bases outside the gene matches. The CDR3 has 18 amino acids.

This clonotype occurred many times. The chain carries TRBV19 and TRBJ1-5; D is uncertain. Trimming cost V 1 base and J 3 bases, with 7 bases left between them. Germline V lookup: CDR1 LNHDA, CDR2 SQIVND (reference sequence). CDR3 length: 14 amino acids. The CDR3 region has the DNA TGTGCCAGTAGTATAGGTTCGAACAATCAGCCCCAGCATTTT. This gives the protein CASSIGSNNQPQHF.

This chain uses TRBV6-6 with TRBJ1-1; 9 positions match TRBD1. The CDR3 loop spans 14 amino acids. With V trimmed by 6 bases and J by 4 bases, 6 bases remained unmatched. Germline V gene data show CDR1 as MNHNY and CDR2 as SVGAGI (reference sequence). Here the CDR3 reads CASRKGQGGTEAFF. For the CDR3, the DNA is TGTGCCAGCAGGAAGGGACAGGGAGGCACTGAAGCTTTCTTT.

This CDR3 reads CAWRSTGISYNSPLHF. CDR3 coding DNA: TGTGCCTGGAGGTCGACAGGGATCTCCTATAATTCACCCCTCCACTTT. The genes are TRBV30 and TRBJ1-6; TRBD1 aligns across 7 bases. Trimming at V came to 3 bases and at J to 0 bases, leaving 5 bases not matched to a gene. This CDR3 comprises 16 residues. Germline CDR1 is GTSNPN and CDR2 is SVGIG (reference sequence). Full variable domain (rest looked up from reference TRBV30 and TRBJ1-6): SQTIHQWPATLVQPVGSPLSLECTVEGTSNPNLYWYRQAAGRGLQLLFYSVGIGQISSEVPQNLSASRPQDRQFILSSKKLLLSDSGFYLCAWRSTGISYNSPLHFGNGTRLTVT.

This clonotype occurred many times. J is TRBJ1-2 and V is TRBV5-4; the D gene is possibly TRBD1 (5 bases). CDR3 length: 14 amino acids. Germline V gives CDR1 SGHNT, CDR2 YYREEE (reference sequence). V was shortened by 0 bases and J by 2 bases, with 8 bases between the two germline ends. CDR3 region: CASSLGAGNYGYTF. The DNA for the CDR3 is TGTGCCAGCAGCTTGGGGGCAGGGAACTATGGCTACACCTTC.

This clonotype was seen only a few times. The CDR3: CASSEVAGVSLPYF. The CDR3, as DNA: TGTGCCAGCAGTGAAGTAGCGGGAGTGAGTTTGCCGTATTTT. This rearrangement joins TRBV6-1 to TRBJ2-3; TRBD2 aligns across 9 bases. V was pared by 1 base and J by 14 bases, with 10 bases of the junction left unmatched. The CDR3 totals 14 residues. The germline V gene has CDR1 MNHNS and CDR2 SASEGT.

This clonotype was counted only a few times. The rearrangement joins TRBV6-6 to TRBJ2-1; 15 bases agree with TRBD2. The V gene's germline CDR1 is MNHNY and CDR2 SVGAGI (reference sequence). This CDR3 comprises 17 residues. V trimming: 2 bases; J trimming: 9 bases; junction bases outside the gene matches: 8. This CDR3 is CASSYGPGLAGGGEQFF. The CDR3, as DNA: TGTGCCAGCAGTTACGGTCCGGGACTAGCGGGAGGAGGTGAGCAGTTCTTC.

In this sample, this clonotype turned up a few times. In nucleotides, the CDR3 is TGTGCCAGCAGCCTAAACGAAGCCCCCTACGAGCAGTACTTC. This codes for CASSLNEAPYEQYF. The genes are TRBV3-1 and TRBJ2-7; D remains ambiguous. This CDR3 comprises 14 residues. V was shortened by 4 bases and J by 2 bases, with 12 bases between the two germline ends. Germline loops: CDR1 LGHDT, CDR2 YNNKEL (reference sequence).

This clonotype was found a few times. The CDR3 region is CASSSSSGHRFRAVFTGELFF. The DNA of the CDR3 is TGTGCCAGCAGTTCTTCCTCGGGACACCGCTTTAGGGCCGTATTCACCGGGGAGCTGTTTTTT. V and J are TRBV12-3 or TRBV12-4 and TRBJ2-2, with D possibly being TRBD1 (6 bases). This CDR3 has 21 amino acids. Trimming left V 4 bases short and J 4 bases short, with 31 bases between.

This clonotype was counted ten times or more. The chain joins TRBV9 to TRBJ2-3, with D unresolved. CDR1 and CDR2 from the germline V gene are SGDLS and YYNGEE. The V end was cut by 0 bases, the J end by 1 base, with 3 bases between. CDR3 length: 13 amino acids. The DNA for the CDR3 is TGTGCCAGCAGCGTAGACGGCACAGATACGCAGTATTTT. Its translation: CASSVDGTDTQYF.

This clonotype has at least ten counts. The CDR3 is CAWSVTEGNIQYF. As DNA, the CDR3 is TGTGCCTGGAGTGTCACAGAGGGAAACATTCAGTACTTC. The chain joins TRBV30 to TRBJ2-4; possible D gene TRBD2, 5 bases. Trimming cost V 0 bases and J 6 bases, with 9 bases left between them. The CDR3 contains 13 residues. Germline V lookup: CDR1 GTSNPN, CDR2 SVGIG (reference sequence). The full variable domain, its missing parts supplied by reference TRBV30 and TRBJ2-4, is SQTIHQWPATLVQPVGSPLSLECTVEGTSNPNLYWYRQAAGRGLQLLFYSVGIGQISSEVPQNLSASRPQDRQFILSSKKLLLSDSGFYLCAWSVTEGNIQYFGAGTRLSVL.

This clonotype came up many times. The chain uses TRBV27 and TRBJ1-1, with 10 bases identical to TRBD1. The CDR3 extends over 17 amino acids. Trimming removed 8 bases from V and 0 bases from J; junction bases left unmatched: 12. Germline CDR1 and CDR2: MNHEY and SMNVEV (reference sequence). CDR3 nucleotides: TGTGCCAGCTATCAGACAGGGGGCATCGGCATGAACACTGAAGCTTTCTTT. Its translation: CASYQTGGIGMNTEAFF.

This clonotype was found a few times. The chain joins TRBV7-9 to TRBJ1-2; the D is unclear. The CDR3 covers 10 residues. The germline V gene has CDR1 SEHNR and CDR2 FQNEAQ (reference sequence). Trimming shortened V by 6 bases and J by 7 bases, and 6 bases separated the two germline ends. CDR3 DNA sequence: TGTGCCAGCAGTGGCCGTGGCTACACCTTC. Translated, it gives CASSGRGYTF.

This clonotype was detected many times. The genes are TRBV9 and TRBJ2-7, with 8 bases aligning to TRBD1. This CDR3 has 14 residues. Per the germline V gene, CDR1 is SGDLS and CDR2 is YYNGEE. Trimming removed 4 bases from V and 2 bases from J; junction bases left unmatched: 5. The CDR3 is CASSLWDRPYEQYF. DNA of the CDR3: TGTGCCAGCAGCCTCTGGGACAGGCCCTACGAGCAGTACTTC.

This clonotype has at least ten counts. This chain joins TRBV20-1 and TRBJ2-5; 13 positions agree with TRBD2. The germline gives CDR1 DFQATT, CDR2 SNEGSKA (reference sequence). This CDR3 has 16 amino acids. The V gene end was trimmed by 5 bases and the J gene end by 4 bases; junction bases not matched to a gene: 10. The CDR3 region has the DNA TGCAGTGCTGGCGGCGGGACTAGCGGGAACCGAGAGACCCAGTACTTC. This translates into CSAGGGTSGNRETQYF.